The 5 T cell receptor beta chains listed next were all sequenced from one sample in a study of T-cell memory formation after mild COVID-19. Each CDR3 protein is one row after TCRdb ran MiXCR on the 5' RACE reads. The data contain some 490,000 distinct CDR3 sequences, about 18% of them singletons. The sample consisted of PBMCs or a T cell subset sorted from them (not recorded which). The receptors were sampled from an adult woman who had mild COVID-19 (a few samples of this study predate the infection). Cell type and time point are not known.

This chain links TRBV12-3 or TRBV12-4 with TRBJ1-1, with a tentative D call TRBD1 (5 bases). The CDR3 contains 14 residues. V was shortened by 4 bases and J by 4 bases, with 13 bases between the two germline ends. CDR3: CASSSGTEATEAFF. The CDR3, as DNA: TGTGCCAGCAGTTCCGGGACGGAGGCCACTGAAGCTTTCTTT.

This chain joins TRBV20-1 and TRBJ1-6, with D unclear. The V gene lost 6 bases and the J gene lost 0 bases, with 12 bases spanning the gap. The CDR3 loop spans 15 amino acids. The germline CDR1 and CDR2 sequences are DFQATT and SNEGSKA (reference sequence). The CDR3 spells CSADLQSSYNSPLHF. The CDR3 DNA is TGCAGTGCCGACCTTCAGAGCTCCTATAATTCACCCCTCCACTTT.

This chain joins TRBV11-3 and TRBJ2-1; TRBD1 aligns across 7 bases. V was pared by 5 bases and J by 9 bases, with 7 bases of the junction left unmatched. CDR1 and CDR2 from the germline V gene are SGHNT and YENEEA. The CDR3 consists of 13 residues. The CDR3 nucleotides read TGTGCCAGCAGCCGTGACAGGGTGAGTGAGCAGTTCTTC. Translating gives CASSRDRVSEQFF.

In its sample, this clonotype was seen a few times. The V call is TRBV21-1, the J call TRBJ2-7; no check of the table's D call, TRBD1, against the DNA was made. TRBV21-1 is annotated as a pseudogene. There are 10 residues in the CDR3. CDR3 sequence reads: CEGRGYEQYF. In DNA form, the CDR3 reads TGTGAGGGGCGGGGATACGAGCAGTACTTC.

This clonotype was counted a few times. This chain connects TRBV6-5 to TRBJ2-5; 8 bases line up with TRBD2. The length of the CDR3 is 18 residues. V lost 3 bases, J lost 4 bases, and 16 bases stayed unmatched. The germline gives CDR1 MNHEY, CDR2 SVGAGI. CDR3 DNA sequence: TGTGCCAGCAGTTATTTTAGGGAGGCAGCGGGAGTATCAGAGACCCAGTACTTC. It translates to CASSYFREAAGVSETQYF.